The rows below give T cell receptor beta chains drawn from one sample of a study of T cells after yellow fever vaccination. TCRdb re-derived calls from the 5' RACE reads in MiXCR, one entry per CDR3 protein. The profile shows 200,000 to 300,000 distinct CDR3 sequences, 13% of them singletons. This specimen consisted of CD4+ T cells sorted from PBMCs, obtained 45 days after the yellow fever booster vaccination. Receptors originate from a man in his thirties or forties who received the YFV17D yellow fever vaccine. The CDR3 runs from the conserved cysteine through the conserved F or W. The D gene is left open where the match is weak. Clone size is stated in some rows and not others, as once, few, many or a class when expanded.

J,V,size,length,D,DNA,CDR3
TRBJ1-1,TRBV20-1,.,12,.,TGCAGTGCTAGACCGGGAAACACTGAAGCTTTCTTT,CSARPGNTEAFF
TRBJ2-1,TRBV7-9,few,14,TRBD1,TGTGCCAGCAGCTCTCGGACAGGTCGGAATGAGCAGTTCTTC,CASSSRTGRNEQFF
TRBJ2-2,TRBV10-3,few,18,.,TGTGCCATCAGTGGGGTTCCGGGGGCACTCCGGAACACCGGGGAGCTGTTTTTT,CAISGVPGALRNTGELFF
TRBJ2-2,TRBV10-2,.,16,TRBD2,TGCGCCACAGACGGGACTAGCGGGAGTCGCTCCGGGGAGCTGTTTTTT,CATDGTSGSRSGELFF
TRBJ2-2,TRBV12-3/TRBV12-4,few,16,.,TGTGCCAGCAGTTTCGTCCCAGGACAAAAAACCGGGGAGCTGTTTTTT,CASSFVPGQKTGELFF
TRBJ2-1,TRBV28,few,13,.,TGTGCCAGCAGAGGACCGACGGACAATGAGCAGTTCTTC,CASRGPTDNEQFF
TRBJ2-6,TRBV25-1,.,13,.,TGTGCCAGCAGTCTGAATTGGGCCAACGTCCTGACTTTC,CASSLNWANVLTF
TRBJ1-4,TRBV29-1,many,12,.,TGCAGCGTTGAAGGTGGACAGGAAAAACTGTTTTTT,CSVEGGQEKLFF
TRBJ2-5,TRBV7-2,.,15,.,TGTGCCAGCAGCTCTTCTGGGGGGCGGTTGGAGGCCCAGTACTTC,CASSSSGGRLEAQYF
TRBJ2-1,TRBV5-1,many,14,.,TGTGCCAGCAGCTCCGACAGTTCCTACAATGAGCAGTTCTTC,CASSSDSSYNEQFF
TRBJ2-5,TRBV20-1,few,18,TRBD2,TGCAGTGCTAGAGATTGGGCTAGCGGGAGGAAACCCCAAGAGACCCAGTACTTC,CSARDWASGRKPQETQYF
TRBJ2-5,TRBV7-2,few,13,TRBD1,TGTGCCAGCAGCTCTACAGGGGCGGAGACCCAGTACTTC,CASSSTGAETQYF
TRBJ2-3,TRBV3-1,few,13,.,TGTGCCAGCAGCCAAGGAGGAATATATACGCAGTATTTT,CASSQGGIYTQYF
TRBJ1-5,TRBV7-9,few,13,.,TGTGCCAGCACCCGGGACGGAGACCAGCCCCAGCATTTT,CASTRDGDQPQHF
TRBJ2-1,TRBV7-3,few,15,TRBD2,TGTGCCAGCGCCCCACGGGGCGGGAGGTACAATGAGCAGTTCTTC,CASAPRGGRYNEQFF
TRBJ2-2,TRBV12-3/TRBV12-4,.,16,TRBD2,TGTGCCAGCAGGTCAGCGGGAGGGCCGATGACCGGGGAGCTGTTTTTT,CASRSAGGPMTGELFF
TRBJ1-1,TRBV6-2/TRBV6-3,.,13,.,TGTGCCAGCCGAGGTTACTTGAACACTGAAGCTTTCTTT,CASRGYLNTEAFF
TRBJ1-2,TRBV7-9,few,13,.,TGTGCCACCCGAAGTACAGAGAGCTATGGCTACACCTTC,CATRSTESYGYTF
TRBJ2-7,TRBV20-1,many,14,TRBD1,TGCAGTGCTTCCCTGGGACAGGGGGCATACGAGCAGTACTTC,CSASLGQGAYEQYF
TRBJ2-2,TRBV7-2,few,15,TRBD1,TGTGCCAGCAGCCGGGACAGGGTGAAGACCGGGGAGCTGTTTTTT,CASSRDRVKTGELFF
TRBJ2-7,TRBV20-1,.,13,TRBD2,TGCAGTGCTAGGAGGACTAGCAGATACGAGCAGTACTTC,CSARRTSRYEQYF
TRBJ2-1,TRBV5-6,many,14,TRBD1,TGTGCCAGCAGCTTCGGACAGGGGGCGAATGAGCAGTTCTTC,CASSFGQGANEQFF
TRBJ2-1,TRBV7-9,.,13,.,TGTGCCAGCAGCTTAGGGGTTGCGGGTGAGCAGTTCTTC,CASSLGVAGEQFF
TRBJ1-1,TRBV6-2/TRBV6-3,few,13,.,TGTGCCAGCAGAGGTCCTATGAACACTGAAGCTTTCTTT,CASRGPMNTEAFF
TRBJ2-5,TRBV20-1,.,12,.,TGCAGTGCCCGGACTAACCAAGAGACCCAGTACTTC,CSARTNQETQYF
TRBJ2-3,TRBV19,.,14,.,TGTGCCAGCCCAACCGGACGTCGCGCAGATACGCAGTATTTT,CASPTGRRADTQYF
TRBJ2-5,TRBV5-1,few,15,.,TGCGCCAGCAGCTTGGATGGAGGGAACCAAGAGACCCAGTACTTC,CASSLDGGNQETQYF
TRBJ2-5,TRBV19,.,13,TRBD1,TGTGCCAGCAGTGGGGGACAGCAAGAGACCCAGTACTTC,CASSGGQQETQYF
TRBJ2-2,TRBV5-1,few,16,TRBD2,TGCGCCAGCAGCTTGGGGACTAGCAGCAGCACCGGGGAGCTGTTTTTT,CASSLGTSSSTGELFF
TRBJ2-5,TRBV5-6,many,13,.,TGTGCCAGCAGCTACCAGAACGAAGAGACCCAGTACTTC,CASSYQNEETQYF
TRBJ2-7,TRBV20-1,many,13,.,TGCAGTGCTCGGACTCTTATCCTATCCGAGCAGTACTTC,CSARTLILSEQYF
TRBJ2-3,TRBV4-2,.,13,.,TGTGCCAGCCAAGATCTCATGGCGGATACGCAGTATTTT,CASQDLMADTQYF
TRBJ2-2,TRBV12-3/TRBV12-4,few,16,TRBD2,TGTGCCAGCAGTTTTATCGGGATAGCGGGAACCGGGGAGCTGTTTTTT,CASSFIGIAGTGELFF
TRBJ2-7,TRBV10-2,few,15,TRBD2,TGCGCCAGCAGAGGGACTAGCGGGAGGATCTACGAGCAGTACTTC,CASRGTSGRIYEQYF
TRBJ2-7,TRBV18,.,16,TRBD1,TGTGCCAGCTCCCCAGTGGCCGGGACAGGGTCCCACGAGCAGTACTTC,CASSPVAGTGSHEQYF
TRBJ2-1,TRBV11-1,few,14,.,TGTGCCAGCAGCTTCTGGGCTAGCGCTGGTGAGCAGTTCTTC,CASSFWASAGEQFF
TRBJ2-1,TRBV12-3/TRBV12-4,few,15,TRBD2,TGTGCCAGCAAAATACTAGCGGGAGCTTCGAATGAGCAGTTCTTC,CASKILAGASNEQFF
TRBJ1-5,TRBV28,few,13,.,TGTGCCAGCAGTTTTCGGGAGAATCAGCCCCAGCATTTT,CASSFRENQPQHF
TRBJ2-7,TRBV29-1,many,12,.,TGCAGCGTTGTGAGCGACTCCTACGAGCAGTACTTC,CSVVSDSYEQYF
TRBJ2-5,TRBV12-3/TRBV12-4,.,14,TRBD1,TGTGCCAGCAGACCCAGACAGGGACAAGAGACCCAGTACTTC,CASRPRQGQETQYF
TRBJ2-3,TRBV2,few,13,TRBD2,TGTGCCAGCGGGAAGCGGGAGGGAGATACGCAGTATTTT,CASGKREGDTQYF
TRBJ2-3,TRBV7-2,few,15,TRBD2,TGTGCCAGCAACCCTAGCGGGAGTAGGGCAGATACGCAGTATTTT,CASNPSGSRADTQYF
TRBJ1-2,TRBV2,.,15,TRBD1,TGTGCCAGCAGTGAACTTCAGGGGGTCGGTTATGGCTACACCTTC,CASSELQGVGYGYTF
TRBJ2-5,TRBV10-3,few,11,.,TGTGCCATCAGGGGGCAAGAGACCCAGTACTTC,CAIRGQETQYF
TRBJ1-2,TRBV12-3/TRBV12-4,few,15,.,TGTGCCAGCAGTTTAGGTGGCAGGCTTCAATATGGCTACACCTTC,CASSLGGRLQYGYTF
TRBJ2-5,TRBV5-1,many,15,TRBD2,TGCGCCAGCAGCTTACTAGCGGGGGGCCAAGAGACCCAGTACTTC,CASSLLAGGQETQYF
TRBJ2-3,TRBV12-2,.,13,.,TGTGCAAGTCGCTTAGTTCGTGAGGATACGCAGTATTTT,CASRLVREDTQYF
TRBJ2-5,TRBV6-2/TRBV6-3,few,13,.,TGTGCCAGCAGGCGCAATCAGGGGGGGACCCAGTACTTC,CASRRNQGGTQYF
TRBJ2-5,TRBV12-3/TRBV12-4,few,16,TRBD1,TGTGCCAGCAGTTTATCACGGACAGGGACCAAAGAGACCCAGTACTTC,CASSLSRTGTKETQYF
TRBJ1-2,TRBV7-9,few,13,.,TGTGCCAGCAGCTTAGTTAGTTTTTCTGGCTACACCTTC,CASSLVSFSGYTF
TRBJ2-2,TRBV12-5,many,14,.,TGTGCTAGTGGTTTGGAGCCAAACACCGGGGAGCTGTTTTTT,CASGLEPNTGELFF
TRBJ2-1,TRBV7-8,few,13,.,TGTGCCAGCAGCCTCCTCCTAGACCCGCGGGAGTTCTTC,CASSLLLDPREFF
TRBJ2-7,TRBV5-1,few,12,.,TGCGCCCGATCAGGAGGAATCTACGAGCAGTACTTC,CARSGGIYEQYF